Listed below are T cell receptor beta chains from one sample, sequenced in a study of cytomegalovirus exposure and HLA in healthy donors. Method: immunoSEQ multiplex PCR; TCRdb's copy keeps in-frame clones and lacks some. The sample comprises more than 100,000 clones, over 60% of which are singletons, and roughly 3.3% rests with the top ten. Sequenced sample: PBMCs. These receptors came from a woman aged 30 to 39 in good health and CMV-seropositive. CDR3s include the opening cysteine and the closing phenylalanine or tryptophan. A D gene is named only where the DNA matches it firmly. Where a row states a size, it is once, few, many or the class of an expanded clone; other rows omit it.

J,size,V,length,D,CDR3,DNA
TRBJ2-2,-,TRBV29-1,14,-,CSGGTSLNTGELFF,TGCAGCGGCGGGACTTCCCTCAACACCGGGGAGCTGTTTTTT
TRBJ1-1,-,TRBV5-8,15,-,CASSPVRPLDTEAFF,TGTGCCAGCAGCCCCGTCAGGCCCTTGGACACTGAAGCTTTCTTT
TRBJ2-7,-,TRBV6-1,15,-,CATTDLGLGTYEQYF,TGTGCCACCACAGATCTGGGACTGGGGACCTACGAGCAGTACTTC
TRBJ2-3,-,TRBV7-2,14,-,CASSSRRAGDTQYF,TGTGCCAGCAGCTCACGTCGAGCCGGGGATACGCAGTATTTT
TRBJ2-5,-,TRBV7-3,15,TRBD1,CASSAGTGGSETQYF,TGTGCCAGCAGCGCTGGGACAGGGGGCAGTGAGACCCAGTACTTC
TRBJ1-6,few,TRBV5-1,16,-,CASSLDGVAGESGLHF,TGCGCCAGCAGCTTGGATGGAGTGGCAGGGGAATCGGGCCTCCACTTT
TRBJ2-6,once,TRBV9,18,TRBD1,CASSVPGTGSSGANVLTF,TGTGCCAGCAGCGTCCCCGGGACAGGGAGCTCTGGGGCCAACGTCCTGACTTTC
TRBJ2-7,-,TRBV5-1,17,-,CASSLAPLTGRSYEQYF,TGCGCCAGCAGCTTGGCCCCCCTAACAGGGAGAAGCTACGAGCAGTACTTC
TRBJ2-5,-,TRBV27,16,TRBD1,CASRRSSGTGAGEQYF,TGTGCCAGCAGACGTTCTTCGGGGACAGGGGCAGGGGAGCAGTACTTC
TRBJ2-5,few,TRBV7-8,17,TRBD2,CASSPGGGRGHQETQYF,TGTGCCAGCAGCCCCGGGGGGGGGCGGGGTCACCAAGAGACCCAGTACTTC
TRBJ1-2,few,TRBV7-9,14,-,CASSDLAGVDGYTF,TGTGCCAGCAGCGACTTGGCAGGGGTGGATGGCTACACCTTC
TRBJ2-3,few,TRBV4-1,15,-,CASSQGRGNTDTQYF,TGCGCCAGCAGCCAGGGTCGGGGGAACACAGATACGCAGTATTTT
TRBJ2-3,-,TRBV6-1,14,TRBD2,CASSGGALTDTQYF,TGCGCCAGCAGCGGGGGGGCGCTCACAGATACGCAGTATTTT
TRBJ2-1,-,TRBV4-3,14,-,CASSQGTAENEQFF,TGCGCCAGCAGCCAAGGGACAGCTGAGAATGAGCAGTTCTTC
TRBJ1-6,-,TRBV5-4,14,TRBD1,CASSSLQGVSPLHF,TGTGCCAGCAGCTCATTACAGGGGGTTTCACCCCTCCACTTT
TRBJ2-1,few,TRBV15,15,-,CATSPESAGYNEQFF,TGTGCCACCAGCCCAGAATCGGCGGGCTACAATGAGCAGTTCTTC